Listed below are T cell receptor beta chains from one sample, sequenced in a study of blood T cell repertoires in COVID-19. Profiling relied on immunoSEQ multiplex PCR, and the TCRdb table lists in-frame clones only, not all of them. The table includes around 320,000 clones, roughly 90% detected once. The specimen was PBMCs or T cells enriched from blood (not recorded which). The receptors were gathered from a woman aged 50 to 65 who had been exposed to COVID-19. CDR3s include the opening cysteine and the closing phenylalanine or tryptophan. Each record gives: D gene, V gene, clone size, CDR3 length, J gene, CDR3 DNA, CDR3 protein. D genes are given only for firm matches. Expanded clones get a size class; other rows say once, few or many, or leave the size out.

D: TRBD1
V: TRBV10-3
size: once
length: 15
J: TRBJ1-2
DNA: TGTGCCATCGGGACAGGGGGTTATCGGGCCTATGGCTACACCTTC
CDR3: CAIGTGGYRAYGYTF

D: .
V: TRBV9
size: .
length: 13
J: TRBJ2-1
DNA: TGTGCCAGCAGCGTAGGCTTGAGTAGTGAGCAGTTCTTC
CDR3: CASSVGLSSEQFF

D: TRBD1
V: TRBV2
size: .
length: 13
J: TRBJ1-5
DNA: TGTGCCAGCAGTCGACAGGGCTTGCAGCCCCAGCATTTT
CDR3: CASSRQGLQPQHF

D: TRBD2
V: TRBV4-2
size: .
length: 17
J: TRBJ2-5
DNA: TGTGCCAGCAGCCGAACGACGATAGCGGGGTACCAAGAGACCCAGTACTTC
CDR3: CASSRTTIAGYQETQYF

D: .
V: TRBV7-2
size: .
length: 16
J: TRBJ1-4
DNA: TGTGCCAGCAGCCAGAGGGTCCAGGGGCCTAATGAAAAACTGTTTTTT
CDR3: CASSQRVQGPNEKLFF

D: .
V: TRBV4-1
size: .
length: 15
J: TRBJ2-7
DNA: TGCGCCAGCAGCATAGAAGGAGGGGGCTGGTCCGAGCAGTACTTC
CDR3: CASSIEGGGWSEQYF

D: TRBD1
V: TRBV28
size: .
length: 14
J: TRBJ1-5
DNA: TGTGCCAGCAGTTCGGGACAGGACAATCAGCCCCAGCATTTT
CDR3: CASSSGQDNQPQHF

D: TRBD1
V: TRBV9
size: .
length: 15
J: TRBJ2-1
DNA: TGTGCCAGCACCAGGACAGGGGATTCGAACAATGAGCAGTTCTTC
CDR3: CASTRTGDSNNEQFF

D: TRBD1
V: TRBV18
size: .
length: 18
J: TRBJ1-1
DNA: TGTGCCAGCTCACCTACTCGGGACAGGGGGCCAGGTGGGACTGAAGCTTTCTTT
CDR3: CASSPTRDRGPGGTEAFF

D: TRBD2
V: TRBV7-2
size: once
length: 14
J: TRBJ2-1
DNA: TGTGCCAGCAGCTTAGGGTTGCGGGGGGCTGAGCAGTTCTTC
CDR3: CASSLGLRGAEQFF

D: .
V: TRBV5-1
size: .
length: 16
J: TRBJ1-2
DNA: TGCGCCAGCAGCCCTGCCCTCGGGCAGGAGGCCTATGGCTACACCTTC
CDR3: CASSPALGQEAYGYTF

D: .
V: TRBV10-3
size: .
length: 16
J: TRBJ2-2
DNA: TGTGCCATCAGTCGCAATCGGGACATCAACACCGGGGAGCTGTTTTTT
CDR3: CAISRNRDINTGELFF

D: .
V: TRBV5-1
size: .
length: 11
J: TRBJ1-2
DNA: TGCGCCAGCTGGGGGAGGGAAGGCTACACCTTC
CDR3: CASWGREGYTF

D: TRBD1
V: TRBV19
size: .
length: 17
J: TRBJ2-2
DNA: TGTGCCAGTAGAGGTGCTCTCAAGGGGGCGGACACCGGGGAGCTGTTTTTT
CDR3: CASRGALKGADTGELFF

D: .
V: TRBV9
size: .
length: 16
J: TRBJ2-3
DNA: TGTGCCAGCAGCGTTTCAGGGACTCTGGGGTTGGATACGCAGTATTTT
CDR3: CASSVSGTLGLDTQYF

D: TRBD1
V: TRBV27
size: few
length: 17
J: TRBJ1-6
DNA: TGTGCCAGCAGCCGGGACAGGAGTGGCTCCTATAATTCACCCCTCCACTTT
CDR3: CASSRDRSGSYNSPLHF

D: .
V: TRBV19
size: .
length: 15
J: TRBJ1-5
DNA: TGTGCCAGTAGTAAGGTCCGAGCGGCGGATCAGCCCCAGCATTTT
CDR3: CASSKVRAADQPQHF

D: TRBD1
V: TRBV2
size: .
length: 17
J: TRBJ1-5
DNA: TGTGCCAGCAGTGCGACAGGGATACTTTTGAGCAATCAGCCCCAGCATTTT
CDR3: CASSATGILLSNQPQHF

D: .
V: TRBV25-1
size: .
length: 15
J: TRBJ1-1
DNA: TGTGCCAGCAGTGAATCAGAGGGAACGAACACTGAAGCTTTCTTT
CDR3: CASSESEGTNTEAFF

D: .
V: TRBV5-1
size: .
length: 13
J: TRBJ1-1
DNA: TGCGCCAGCGCCGGGGGAATGAACACTGAAGCTTTCTTT
CDR3: CASAGGMNTEAFF

D: TRBD1
V: TRBV28
size: few
length: 13
J: TRBJ1-3
DNA: TGTGCCACCGCGGGGACAGAAATTCATACCATATATTTT
CDR3: CATAGTEIHTIYF

D: .
V: TRBV24-1
size: .
length: 14
J: TRBJ1-6
DNA: TGTGCCACCAGCTCCGGACAACCCGGTTCACCCCTCCACTTT
CDR3: CATSSGQPGSPLHF

D: .
V: TRBV30
size: .
length: 16
J: TRBJ1-6
DNA: TGTGCCTATGGGGGGGCCGACACCTCCTATAATTCACCCCTCCACTTT
CDR3: CAYGGADTSYNSPLHF

D: TRBD1
V: TRBV28
size: .
length: 14
J: TRBJ1-5
DNA: TGTGCCAGCAGTATCAGGGGGCTGGGTCAGCCCCAGCATTTT
CDR3: CASSIRGLGQPQHF

D: TRBD2
V: TRBV7-2
size: .
length: 17
J: TRBJ2-1
DNA: TGTGCCAGCAGCTTAGTCGATAGCGGGGGGACTAACAATGAGCAGTTCTTC
CDR3: CASSLVDSGGTNNEQFF

D: TRBD1
V: TRBV3-1/TRBV3-2
size: once
length: 14
J: TRBJ2-7
DNA: TGTGCCAGCAGCGACGGGACAGACACCTACGAGCAGTACTTC
CDR3: CASSDGTDTYEQYF

D: TRBD1
V: TRBV27
size: .
length: 14
J: TRBJ1-1
DNA: TGTGCCAGCAGTTTACTTCAGGGGGGCACTGAAGCTTTCTTT
CDR3: CASSLLQGGTEAFF

D: .
V: TRBV19
size: .
length: 13
J: TRBJ1-2
DNA: TGTGCCAGTAGTAGTGCAGGGTTGGAGGGCTACACCTTC
CDR3: CASSSAGLEGYTF

D: .
V: TRBV3-1/TRBV3-2
size: .
length: 14
J: TRBJ2-7
DNA: TGTGCCAGCAGCCAAGGGGGGGTCTCCTACGAGCAGTACTTC
CDR3: CASSQGGVSYEQYF

D: .
V: TRBV27
size: .
length: 15
J: TRBJ2-2
DNA: TGTGCCAGCAGTTTATCGCCAGGGGCCACCGGGGAGCTGTTTTTT
CDR3: CASSLSPGATGELFF

D: .
V: TRBV7-9
size: .
length: 13
J: TRBJ2-2
DNA: TGTGCCAGCAATCGCGTGAACACCGGGGAGCTGTTTTTT
CDR3: CASNRVNTGELFF

D: .
V: TRBV13
size: .
length: 15
J: TRBJ2-5
DNA: TGTGCCAGCAGTCCGTCGGTCGGGGTCCGAGAGACCCAGTACTTC
CDR3: CASSPSVGVRETQYF

D: .
V: TRBV4-2
size: .
length: 15
J: TRBJ2-7
DNA: TGTGCCAGCAGCCAAGATCGGGCAGGGGCCTACGAGCAGTACTTC
CDR3: CASSQDRAGAYEQYF

D: .
V: TRBV9
size: .
length: 14
J: TRBJ2-7
DNA: TGTGCCAGCAGCGCGGGGGACGGTTCCTACGAGCAGTACTTC
CDR3: CASSAGDGSYEQYF

D: .
V: TRBV5-1
size: .
length: 14
J: TRBJ2-7
DNA: TGCGCCAGCAGCTCCACTCAGGCGACCTACGAGCAGTACTTC
CDR3: CASSSTQATYEQYF

D: .
V: TRBV7-2
size: .
length: 13
J: TRBJ1-1
DNA: TGTGCCAGCAGCTTAGTTTCCGGGAAGGAGGCTTTCTTT
CDR3: CASSLVSGKEAFF

D: .
V: TRBV19
size: .
length: 14
J: TRBJ1-1
DNA: TGTGCCAGTAGTATTTCAGGGGCTCGGTCTGAAGCTTTCTTT
CDR3: CASSISGARSEAFF